These 22 T cell receptor beta chains share one sample of origin, sequenced in a study of blood T cell repertoires in COVID-19. Generated by immunoSEQ multiplex PCR, the TCRdb table keeps only in-frame clones and is missing some. This sample has about 36,000 clones, with 85% to 90% found just once. Sequencing input: peripheral blood. Receptors were obtained from a man aged 55-75 years with active or convalescent COVID-19.

The rearrangement links TRBV23-1 to TRBJ2-5; D gene unclear. TRBV23-1 is flagged as an ORF with uncertain function. The CDR3 totals 18 residues. The V and J ends lost 2 bases and 4 bases respectively, with 23 bases between them. The CDR3: CASSQLTELTQETETQYF. CDR3 bases: TGCGCCAGCAGTCAACTAACGGAGCTGACTCAAGAAACAGAGACCCAGTACTTC.

V is TRBV5-1 and J is TRBJ2-1; TRBD2 might be the D (6 bases). The germline V gene has CDR1 SGHRS and CDR2 YFSETQ. V lost 4 bases and J 5 bases, leaving 16 bases between the germline ends. The CDR3 contains 15 residues. This CDR3 is CASSLSAGNDNEQFF. The CDR3 coding sequence is TGCGCCAGCAGCCTCTCCGCGGGAAACGACAATGAGCAGTTCTTC.

V is TRBV18 and J is TRBJ2-1; 12 nucleotides agree with TRBD2. The CDR3 loop spans 17 amino acids. Trimming at V came to 5 bases and at J to 5 bases, leaving 10 bases not matched to a gene. The germline CDR1 and CDR2 sequences are KGHSH and LQKENI. CDR3: CASSSSNLAGGDNEQFF. The DNA for the CDR3 is TGTGCCAGCTCATCCTCGAACCTAGCGGGAGGGGACAATGAGCAGTTCTTC.

This rearrangement joins TRBV18 to TRBJ2-1, with D perhaps TRBD2 (13 bases). The V end lost 4 bases, the J end lost 6 bases, and 43 bases lay between the germline ends. The CDR3 is 24 amino acids. The germline CDR1 and CDR2 sequences are KGHSH and LQKENI. The CDR3 reads CASSRGTGGVFGTPGLAGINEQFF. In DNA form, the CDR3 reads TGTGCCAGCTCACGCGGGACAGGGGGCGTTTTTGGGACCCCGGGACTAGCGGGGATCAATGAGCAGTTCTTC.

A single count supports this clone. The chain is built from TRBV4-1 and TRBJ2-1, with TRBD2 matching over 14 bases. CDR1 MGHRA and CDR2 YSYEKL come from the germline V gene. The CDR3 spans 16 residues. Unmatched junction bases numbered 6, after V lost 3 bases and J lost 8 bases. The CDR3 is CASSHETSGRAHEQFF. The CDR3 DNA reads as TGCGCCAGCAGCCACGAGACTAGCGGGAGGGCCCATGAGCAGTTCTTC.

The rearrangement uses TRBV11-3 and TRBJ2-1, with 14 bases aligning to TRBD2. The CDR3 totals 18 residues. With 0 bases clipped from V and 6 bases from J, the junction kept 7 bases outside the gene matches. Germline CDR1 and CDR2: SGHNT and YENEEA. The CDR3 protein is CASSLDLPGLAGVNEQFF. CDR3 sequence (DNA): TGTGCCAGCAGCTTAGATCTTCCGGGACTAGCGGGAGTCAATGAGCAGTTCTTC. The full variable domain, in which reference TRBV11-3 and TRBJ2-1 provide the parts outside the CDR3, is EAGVVQSPRYKIIEKKQPVAFWCNPISGHNTLYWYLQNLGQGPELLIRYENEEAVDDSQLPKDRFSAERLKGVDSTLKIQPAELGDSAVYLCASSLDLPGLAGVNEQFFGPGTRLTVL.

The chain combines TRBV2 with TRBJ2-1, with 9 bases matching TRBD2. The CDR3 runs 15 residues. In germline, CDR1 is SNHLY, CDR2 FYNNEI. V lost 6 bases and J lost 3; bases outside the gene matches: 6. The CDR3 sequence: CASSLASGNYNEQFF. The CDR3 DNA follows: TGTGCCAGCAGCCTAGCTAGCGGGAACTACAATGAGCAGTTCTTC.

The V call is TRBV6-1, the J call TRBJ2-7; a weak D match, TRBD1 (6 bases). Germline CDR1 is MNHNS and CDR2 is SASEGT. V shed 3 bases and J shed 2 bases, with 14 bases lying between them. The CDR3 consists of 15 residues. The CDR3 nucleotides read TGTGCCAGCAGTGAGTATGGGACACAAACCTACGAGCAGTACTTC. It yields the protein CASSEYGTQTYEQYF.

This chain links TRBV10-3 with TRBJ1-2; unclear D gene. The germline gives CDR1 ENHRY, CDR2 SYGVKD. CDR3 length: 12 residues. The ends were cut back, 2 bases at V and 7 bases at J, with 8 bases in the middle. The CDR3 sequence: CAISESLAGYTF. Written as DNA, the CDR3 is TGTGCCATCAGTGAGAGTTTGGCTGGCTACACCTTC.

J is TRBJ2-2 and V is TRBV6-5; 7 bases line up with TRBD2. From germline, CDR1 is MNHEY and CDR2 SVGAGI. After removal of 7 bases from V and 7 bases from J, the junction contained 12 bases not matched to a gene. The CDR3 covers 15 residues. In DNA form, the CDR3 reads TGTGCCAGCATATCAGGAAGCGGGACCCGCGGGGAGCTGTTTTTT. It yields the protein CASISGSGTRGELFF.

This rearrangement joins TRBV4-2 to TRBJ2-3; TRBD2 matches at 14 bases. Germline CDR1 is LGHNA and CDR2 is YNFKEQ. V lost 0 bases, J lost 14 bases, and 7 bases stayed unmatched. There are 15 residues in the CDR3. The CDR3 DNA reads as TGTGCCAGCAGCCAAGAAGGGACTAGCGGGAGTCTTGCGTATTTT. Translation gives CASSQEGTSGSLAYF.

This clone is a singleton in its sample. This chain links TRBV3-1 (or the pseudogene TRBV3-2) with TRBJ2-3; 9 bases fit TRBD2. V gave up 4 bases and J gave up 1 base; unmatched junction bases: 3. In germline, CDR1 is LGHDT, CDR2 YNNKEL (reference sequence). This CDR3 has 15 residues. The CDR3: CASSPLAGRTDTQYF. The CDR3 bases are TGTGCCAGCAGCCCCCTAGCGGGGCGCACAGATACGCAGTATTTT.

This chain joins TRBV3-1 (or the pseudogene TRBV3-2) and TRBJ2-5; 9 bases are a match to TRBD1. This CDR3 is built from 16 residues. Germline CDR1 reads LGHDT; CDR2 reads YNNKEL (reference sequence). The V and J ends lost 1 base and 2 bases, in that order; junction bases with no gene match: 5. CDR3 sequence reads: CASSQVTGGWQETQYF. Here the CDR3 DNA reads TGTGCCAGCAGCCAAGTGACAGGGGGGTGGCAAGAGACCCAGTACTTC.

V is TRBV12-3 or TRBV12-4 and J is TRBJ1-2, with 11 nucleotides matching TRBD1. CDR3 size: 13 residues. V lost 7 bases and J lost 7; bases outside the gene matches: 5. The CDR3 is CASNWGQGGGYTF. The CDR3 bases are TGTGCCAGCAACTGGGGACAGGGGGGTGGCTACACCTTC.

CDR3 residues: CASSQDLTDPTDTQYF. The CDR3 nucleotides read TGTGCCAGCAGCCAAGATTTGACAGACCCCACAGATACGCAGTATTTT. The rearrangement uses TRBV3-1 (or the pseudogene TRBV3-2) and TRBJ2-3; D is possibly TRBD1 (5 bases). V dropped 0 bases and J dropped 2 bases, with 12 bases sitting between them. CDR3 length: 16 amino acids. Germline V CDR1 and CDR2: LGHDT, YNNKEL (reference sequence).

The genes are TRBV24-1 and TRBJ1-2; D not resolved. Trimming left V 4 bases short and J 4 bases short, with 15 bases between. From germline, CDR1 is KGHDR and CDR2 SFDVKD. CDR3 length: 15 residues. Here the CDR3 DNA reads TGTGCCACCAGTGACCCCCACGAGGCAGTCTATGGCTACACCTTC. This gives the protein CATSDPHEAVYGYTF.

The chain employs TRBV12-5 and TRBJ2-4; TRBD1 is a possible D gene (5 bases). This CDR3 has 17 residues. From germline, CDR1 is LGHNT and CDR2 FRNRAP. V lost 0 bases and J lost 0, with 12 bases in between. CDR3 residues: CASGLVPRAKAKNIQYF. The DNA for the CDR3 is TGTGCTAGTGGTTTGGTCCCCAGGGCTAAAGCCAAAAACATTCAGTACTTC.

Remarks on this clone: Compared with germline, one end of the junction differs, possibly owing to a read error. The chain is built from TRBV9 and TRBJ1-2, with no clear D. Looked up from germline, CDR1 is SGDLS and CDR2 is YYNGEE. CDR3 size: 13 residues. The CDR3 nucleotides are TGTGCCAGCAGCCCACCGACTTCATCTGGCCACACCTTC. Translation gives CASSPPTSSGHTF.

With respect to this clone: The junction does not match germline at one end; this may be a read error. The J gene is TRBJ1-1, the V gene TRBV11-2; 8 bases fit TRBD1. Per germline, CDR1 SGHAT and CDR2 FQNNGV. The CDR3 contains 12 residues. CDR3 nucleotides: TGTGCCAGCAGCTTAGACCGGGACAGGAGCTCTTTT. This gives the protein CASSLDRDRSSF. The variable domain in full, completed from reference TRBV11-2 and TRBJ1-1, reads EAGVAQSPRYKIIEKRQSVAFWCNPISGHATLYWYQQILGQGPKLLIQFQNNGVVDDSQLPKDRFSAERLKGVDSTLKIQPAKLEDSAVYLCASSLDRDRSSFGQGTRLTVV.

The chain recombines TRBV5-1 with TRBJ2-1, with D perhaps matching TRBD1 (6 bases). CDR1 is SGHRS and CDR2 is YFSETQ in the germline V gene. The CDR3 sequence is 15 residues long. V lost 3 bases and J 7 bases, leaving 17 bases between the germline ends. The CDR3 loop is CASSSLTGGWNEQFF. DNA of the CDR3: TGCGCCAGCAGCTCCCTGACAGGCGGTTGGAATGAGCAGTTCTTC. Combining the CDR3 with reference TRBV5-1 and TRBJ2-1 gives the whole variable domain KAGVTQTPRYLIKTRGQQVTLSCSPISGHRSVSWYQQTPGQGLQFLFEYFSETQRNKGNFPGRFSGRQFSNSRSEMNVSTLELGDSALYLCASSSLTGGWNEQFFGPGTRLTVL.

V and J are TRBV7-2 and TRBJ2-7; D is uncertain. The V end was cut by 4 bases, the J end by 2 bases, with 12 bases between. Germline V CDR1 and CDR2: SGHTA, FQGNSA. The CDR3 spans 14 residues. The CDR3 loop is CASSYTLGPYEQYF. In nucleotides, the CDR3 is TGTGCCAGCAGCTACACCTTGGGCCCCTACGAGCAGTACTTC.

The V gene is TRBV2, the J gene TRBJ2-3, with 8 nucleotides matching TRBD2. V was clipped by 6 bases and J by 2 bases; unmatched bases: 7. This CDR3 is 15 amino acids long. Germline V lookup: CDR1 SNHLY, CDR2 FYNNEI. In DNA, the CDR3 is TGTGCCAGCAGGGACGCTAGCGGGTACACAGATACGCAGTATTTT. It codes for CASRDASGYTDTQYF.